This T cell receptor (beta chain) is drawn from a study of Ad26.COV2.S vaccination and SARS-CoV-2 variants. The protocol was immunoSEQ multiplex PCR, while the TCRdb copy is restricted to in-frame clones and leaves out a portion. The sample yields over 400,000 clones, roughly nine tenths seen once. This clone appeared a single time. Its antigen remains unknown. Regarding the study as a whole: Vaccinated and placebo-treated recipients had similar non-spike TCR breadth. There was reportedly substantial breadth in spike-specific CD8+ and CD4+ T cell responses after vaccination.

Germline V CDR1 and CDR2: SNHLY, FYNNEI. With 5 bases removed from V and 3 bases from J, the gap between germline ends came to 16 bases. The length of the CDR3 is 15 residues. Regarding treatment: around 19 received Ad26.COV2.S at low or high dose, single or two shots; five or six received placebo; per-sample allocation not given. Sampling took place 63 days after the first vaccine or placebo injection. The vaccine antigen was prefusion-stabilized Wuhan SARS-CoV-2 spike. The TCR comes from a person aged 18-60 years who received the Ad26.COV2.S COVID-19 vaccine or a placebo. The source was peripheral blood, collected in a trial of Ad26.COV2.S vaccine versus placebo. The rearrangement uses TRBV2 and TRBJ1-1, with a possible D match to TRBD1 (6 bases). The CDR3 coding sequence is TGTGCCAGCAGTTTCGGACAGCGGGCGGACACTGAAGCTTTCTTT. Amino acids: CASSFGQRADTEAFF.